This T cell receptor beta chain was documented in a study of human T cells and chemical hapten exposure. Findings and caveats of the study: Expanded TCRs created a significantly greater count of big CDR3 similarity clusters than controls did. Patch test score showed a positive correlation with PT1 expanded TCR counts.

The library labeled individual cDNA molecules by adding unique molecular identifiers to them. TCRdb ran MiXCR on the RACE reads and lists one entry per CDR3 protein. The sample lists about 92,000 distinct CDR3 sequences; 8% to 10% were seen once. V was cut by 0 bases and J by 1 base, with 9 bases left in between. Germline V gene lookup returns CDR1 MNHEY and CDR2 SVGAGI. The CDR3 contains 16 residues. Regarding time point: pre-sensitization, week 0. As for treatment: therapeutic diphenylcyclopropenone sensitization with weekly scalp DPC. Staff drew blood before applying each patch test. This clonotype occurred many times. Its specificity is not known.

This receptor was taken from a woman aged 40 to 55 with alopecia areata. Some clones in this sample may be carry-over from other donors' samples. The specimen comprised whole blood, sampled in connection with sensitization to the hapten diphenylcyclopropenone (DPC). The chain joins TRBV6-5 to TRBJ2-2; possible D gene TRBD2, 6 bases. CDR3 bases: TGTGCCAGCAGTTACTCGACCGGGGGGAACACCGGGGAGCTGTTTTTT. Protein product: CASSYSTGGNTGELFF.